These T cell receptor beta chains were read from a single sample in a study of control samples from healthy donors and cancer patients. Generated by immunoSEQ multiplex PCR, the TCRdb table keeps only in-frame clones and is missing some. The sample has about 170,000 clones; more than 85% are singletons. Sequencing input: blood. Every receptor here comes from a woman in her forties in good health. The CDR3 runs from the conserved cysteine through the conserved F or W. Each record gives: D gene, J gene, clone size, V gene, CDR3 protein, CDR3 DNA. The D gene is left open where the match is weak. Size tells how often a clone was seen (once, few, many) or the class of an expanded clone, and some rows leave it out.

D gene: TRBD1; J gene: TRBJ1-5; clone size: once; V gene: TRBV2; CDR3 protein: CASSEQGAMAQPQHF; CDR3 DNA: TGTGCCAGCAGTGAACAGGGGGCGATGGCCCAGCCCCAGCATTTT
D gene: NA; J gene: TRBJ1-4; clone size: NA; V gene: TRBV4-1; CDR3 protein: CASSQARRGGRSGTREEKLFF; CDR3 DNA: TGCGCCAGCAGCCAAGCCCGCCGCGGGGGTCGGTCGGGAACTAGAGAGGAAAAACTGTTTTTT
D gene: TRBD1; J gene: TRBJ2-7; clone size: NA; V gene: TRBV6-5; CDR3 protein: CASSLTQGARDEQYF; CDR3 DNA: TGTGCCAGCAGTCTAACTCAGGGGGCGCGGGACGAGCAGTACTTC
D gene: TRBD1; J gene: TRBJ1-2; clone size: once; V gene: TRBV25-1; CDR3 protein: CASSEYRTGGVYGYTF; CDR3 DNA: TGTGCCAGCAGTGAATATAGGACAGGGGGCGTTTATGGCTACACCTTC
D gene: NA; J gene: TRBJ2-5; clone size: NA; V gene: TRBV11-2; CDR3 protein: CASSLEGGSETQYF; CDR3 DNA: TGTGCCAGCAGCTTAGAGGGGGGCTCGGAGACCCAGTACTTC
D gene: TRBD1; J gene: TRBJ2-2; clone size: NA; V gene: TRBV5-4; CDR3 protein: CASSINRGANTGELFF; CDR3 DNA: TGTGCCAGCAGCATAAACAGGGGGGCGAACACCGGGGAGCTGTTTTTT
D gene: NA; J gene: TRBJ2-2; clone size: NA; V gene: TRBV7-8; CDR3 protein: CASSLPSGYGELFF; CDR3 DNA: TGTGCCAGCAGCTTACCCTCAGGTTACGGGGAGCTGTTTTTT
D gene: NA; J gene: TRBJ2-2; clone size: NA; V gene: TRBV27; CDR3 protein: CASTIRGEDTGELFF; CDR3 DNA: TGTGCCAGCACCATTAGGGGGGAGGACACCGGGGAGCTGTTTTTT
D gene: NA; J gene: TRBJ2-4; clone size: NA; V gene: TRBV2; CDR3 protein: CASSAYWGATDSIQYF; CDR3 DNA: TGTGCCAGCAGTGCGTATTGGGGGGCCACGGACAGCATTCAGTACTTC
D gene: NA; J gene: TRBJ1-1; clone size: medium-sized; V gene: TRBV11-2; CDR3 protein: CASSSRYREGTEAFF; CDR3 DNA: TGTGCCAGCAGCTCACGATACAGGGAAGGCACTGAAGCTTTCTTT
D gene: NA; J gene: TRBJ2-3; clone size: NA; V gene: TRBV6-5; CDR3 protein: CAGHRDTKGTQYF; CDR3 DNA: TGTGCCGGCCACCGGGACACCAAAGGGACGCAGTATTTT
D gene: NA; J gene: TRBJ1-3; clone size: once; V gene: TRBV27; CDR3 protein: CASTLYGDNVNTIYF; CDR3 DNA: TGTGCCAGCACCCTTTATGGGGACAATGTTAACACCATATATTTT
D gene: TRBD2; J gene: TRBJ2-7; clone size: few; V gene: TRBV11-3; CDR3 protein: CASSSSGGSREQYF; CDR3 DNA: TGTGCCAGCAGCTCAAGCGGGGGGTCGAGGGAGCAGTACTTC
D gene: NA; J gene: TRBJ2-1; clone size: NA; V gene: TRBV7-9; CDR3 protein: CASSSSTLEQFF; CDR3 DNA: TGTGCCAGCAGCAGCAGCACCCTAGAGCAGTTCTTC
D gene: NA; J gene: TRBJ2-3; clone size: NA; V gene: TRBV29-1; CDR3 protein: CSVEGKNTDTQYF; CDR3 DNA: TGCAGCGTTGAGGGCAAGAACACAGATACGCAGTATTTT
D gene: TRBD1; J gene: TRBJ1-1; clone size: NA; V gene: TRBV12-3/TRBV12-4; CDR3 protein: CASSLEGTVEAFF; CDR3 DNA: TGTGCCAGCAGTTTAGAAGGGACAGTTGAAGCTTTCTTT
D gene: NA; J gene: TRBJ1-5; clone size: NA; V gene: TRBV6-1; CDR3 protein: CASSEIPVGGNQPQHF; CDR3 DNA: TGTGCCAGCAGTGAGATCCCGGTGGGTGGCAATCAGCCCCAGCATTTT
D gene: NA; J gene: TRBJ1-3; clone size: NA; V gene: TRBV7-8; CDR3 protein: CASRALGGGNTIYF; CDR3 DNA: TGTGCCAGCAGGGCTCTCGGGGGAGGAAACACCATATATTTT
D gene: NA; J gene: TRBJ2-7; clone size: NA; V gene: TRBV4-2; CDR3 protein: CASSQAPLGEQYF; CDR3 DNA: TGTGCCAGCAGCCAGGCCCCATTGGGCGAGCAGTACTTC
D gene: NA; J gene: TRBJ1-1; clone size: once; V gene: TRBV10-3; CDR3 protein: CAISEYLEAFF; CDR3 DNA: TGTGCCATCAGTGAGTATCTGGAAGCTTTCTTT
D gene: TRBD1; J gene: TRBJ1-4; clone size: NA; V gene: TRBV15; CDR3 protein: CATSRNRGGNEKLFF; CDR3 DNA: TGTGCCACCAGCAGGAACAGGGGGGGAAATGAAAAACTGTTTTTT
D gene: NA; J gene: TRBJ2-1; clone size: NA; V gene: TRBV12-1; CDR3 protein: CASSFGPPGERGNEQFF; CDR3 DNA: TGTGCCAGCAGCTTTGGGCCTCCCGGGGAGCGGGGGAATGAGCAGTTCTTC
D gene: TRBD2; J gene: TRBJ2-5; clone size: once; V gene: TRBV19; CDR3 protein: CASTSRGGRETQYF; CDR3 DNA: TGTGCCAGTACCTCGCGGGGGGGCCGAGAGACCCAGTACTTC